Each of the 6 T cell receptor beta chains below was sequenced from the same sample in a study of Graves' ophthalmopathy and Graves' hyperthyroidism. RNA transcripts yielded amplified TCR beta CDR3 regions. The first round was an RT-PCR with HTBI primers, and the second round was a multiplex PCR. MiXCR, applied by TCRdb to the multiplex PCR reads, yields one record per CDR3 protein. This table has about 480,000 distinct CDR3 sequences, approximately 15% appearing once. The sequencing input was blood. The origin of the receptors is a woman in her thirties with Graves' ophthalmopathy.

The V gene is TRBV6-2 or TRBV6-3, the J gene TRBJ2-2, with 8 bases identical to TRBD2. The CDR3 is 17 amino acids. Germline CDR1 reads MNHEY; CDR2 reads SVGEGT. V dropped 5 bases and J dropped 1; count of bases not matched to a gene: 9. CDR3 residues: CASSPRGGVRNTGELFF. The CDR3 DNA sequence: TGTGCCAGCAGTCCCCGGGGGGGAGTGCGGAACACCGGGGAGCTGTTTTTT.

This clonotype was counted many times. The chain employs TRBV11-1 and TRBJ1-2; weak D call: TRBD1 (5 bases). The CDR3 spans 17 residues. Germline-derived CDR1 and CDR2 are SGHAT and FQDESV (reference sequence). Trimming stripped 5 bases from V and 0 bases from J, with 19 bases between. CDR3 amino acids: CASSQPLYDRPNYGYTF. Written as DNA, the CDR3 is TGTGCCAGCAGCCAACCTCTTTACGACAGACCTAACTATGGCTACACCTTC. The full variable domain, with the rest looked up from reference TRBV11-1 and TRBJ1-2, is EAEVAQSPRYKITEKSQAVAFWCDPISGHATLYWYRQILGQGPELLVQFQDESVVDDSQLPKDRFSAERLKGVDSTLKIQPAELGDSAMYLCASSQPLYDRPNYGYTFGSGTRLTVV.

This clonotype appeared many times. The chain is built from TRBV6-1 and TRBJ1-2; D ambiguous. CDR3 size: 11 residues. V lost 6 bases, J lost 6 bases, and 8 bases lay in between. Germline V lookup: CDR1 MNHNS, CDR2 SASEGT. The CDR3 region has the DNA TGTGCCAGCAGAACGGAGCATGGCTACACCTTC. Translation: CASRTEHGYTF.

This clonotype has ten or more counts. The CDR3 protein is CACQPRITEAFF. DNA for the CDR3: TGTGCCTGCCAGCCACGCATAACTGAAGCTTTCTTT. The genes are TRBV30 and TRBJ1-1; D unresolved. The CDR3 is 12 amino acids. V was shortened by 6 bases and J by 5 bases, with 13 bases between the two germline ends. The germline V gene encodes CDR1 GTSNPN and CDR2 SVGIG (reference sequence).

This clonotype has ten or more counts. The rearrangement uses TRBV27 and TRBJ1-1, with D tentatively TRBD1 (5 bases). Germline assignment: CDR1 MNHEY and CDR2 SMNVEV (reference sequence). The CDR3 runs to 12 residues. The ends were cut back, 6 bases at V and 5 bases at J, with 10 bases in the middle. The CDR3 spells CASRTEGTEAFF. In DNA form, the CDR3 reads TGTGCCAGCAGGACCGAGGGGACTGAAGCTTTCTTT.

This clonotype was counted at least ten times. The chain is built from TRBV4-1 and TRBJ2-5, with D perhaps matching TRBD1 or TRBD2 (5 bases each). Germline V gives CDR1 MGHRA, CDR2 YSYEKL. This CDR3 comprises 16 residues. Trimming stripped 3 bases from V and 1 base from J, with 15 bases between. The CDR3 sequence is CASSHPRDGAQETQYF. In DNA form, the CDR3 reads TGCGCCAGCAGCCATCCTCGGGACGGAGCCCAAGAGACCCAGTACTTC.